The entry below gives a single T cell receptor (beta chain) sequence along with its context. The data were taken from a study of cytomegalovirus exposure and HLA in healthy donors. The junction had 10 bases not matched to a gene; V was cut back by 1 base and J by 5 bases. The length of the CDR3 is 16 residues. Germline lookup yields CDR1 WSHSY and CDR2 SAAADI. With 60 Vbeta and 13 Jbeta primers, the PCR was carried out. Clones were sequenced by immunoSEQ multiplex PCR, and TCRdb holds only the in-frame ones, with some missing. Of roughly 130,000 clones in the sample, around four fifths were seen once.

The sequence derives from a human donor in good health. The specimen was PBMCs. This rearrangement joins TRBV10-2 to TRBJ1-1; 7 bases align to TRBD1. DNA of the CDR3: TGCGCCAGCAGTGAGTGGGGGTCCAGGGGGGAGACTGAAGCTTTCTTT. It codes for CASSEWGSRGETEAFF.